This T cell receptor (beta chain) was profiled in a study of memory CD4+ T cells and cytomegalovirus serostatus. The V gene's germline CDR1 is SGHAT and CDR2 FQNNGV. Trimming shortened V by 3 bases and J by 4 bases, and 18 bases separated the two germline ends. CDR3 length: 17 amino acids. Some clones are missing from TCRdb's copy, which holds only in-frame ones; the method was immunoSEQ multiplex PCR. The sample has tens of thousands of clones; around 80% are singletons. Single viable CD3+CD4+CD8-CD45RO+ cells were sorted as the memory CD4+ T cells. The chain has TRBV11-2 and TRBJ2-2; D might be TRBD1 or TRBD2, each matching 5 bases. This sequence was found in an adult in good health and CMV-seronegative. The material sequenced was memory CD4+ T cells from blood. CDR3 bases: TGTGCCAGCAGCTTGGGCCGGGGCAGGGAAGGCACCGGGGAGCTGTTTTTT. Encoded protein: CASSLGRGREGTGELFF.